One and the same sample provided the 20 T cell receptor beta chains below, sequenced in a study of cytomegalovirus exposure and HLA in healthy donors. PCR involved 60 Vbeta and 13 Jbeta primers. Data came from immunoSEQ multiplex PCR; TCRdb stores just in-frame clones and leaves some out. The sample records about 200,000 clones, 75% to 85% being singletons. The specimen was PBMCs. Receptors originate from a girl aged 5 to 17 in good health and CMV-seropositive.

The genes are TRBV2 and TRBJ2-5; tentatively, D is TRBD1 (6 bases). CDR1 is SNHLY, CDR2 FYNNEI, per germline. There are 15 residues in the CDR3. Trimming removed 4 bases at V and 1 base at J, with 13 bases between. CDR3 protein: CASSVFQGPQETQYF. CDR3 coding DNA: TGTGCCAGCAGTGTATTTCAGGGGCCCCAAGAGACCCAGTACTTC. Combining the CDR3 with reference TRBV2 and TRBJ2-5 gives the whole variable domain EPEVTQTPSHQVTQMGQEVILRCVPISNHLYFYWYRQILGQKVEFLVSFYNNEISEKSEIFDDQFSVERPDGSNFTLKIRSTKLEDSAMYFCASSVFQGPQETQYFGPGTRLLVL.

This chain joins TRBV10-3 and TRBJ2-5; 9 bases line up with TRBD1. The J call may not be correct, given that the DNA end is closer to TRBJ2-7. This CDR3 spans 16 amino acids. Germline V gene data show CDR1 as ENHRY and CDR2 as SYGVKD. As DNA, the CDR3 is TGTGCCATCAGTGATCCCGGGACAGGGTCCCCCTACGAGCAGTACTTC. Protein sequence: CAISDPGTGSPYEQYF.

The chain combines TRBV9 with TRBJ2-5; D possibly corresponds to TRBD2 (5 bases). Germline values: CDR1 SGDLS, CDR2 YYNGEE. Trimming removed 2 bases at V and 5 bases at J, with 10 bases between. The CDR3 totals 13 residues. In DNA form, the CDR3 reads TGTGCCAGCAGCGTGAGTGGGGAGGAGACCCAGTACTTC. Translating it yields CASSVSGEETQYF.

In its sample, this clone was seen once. CDR3 in amino acids: CASSLGWGDGTEAFF. The CDR3 region has the DNA TGTGCCAGCAGCTTGGGGTGGGGGGACGGCACTGAAGCTTTCTTT. The chain recombines TRBV5-6 with TRBJ1-1, with D perhaps matching TRBD1 (5 bases). The V end lost 0 bases, the J end lost 4 bases, and 13 bases lay between the germline ends. Germline V gene sequence: CDR1 SGHDT, CDR2 YYEEEE. The CDR3 spans 15 residues.

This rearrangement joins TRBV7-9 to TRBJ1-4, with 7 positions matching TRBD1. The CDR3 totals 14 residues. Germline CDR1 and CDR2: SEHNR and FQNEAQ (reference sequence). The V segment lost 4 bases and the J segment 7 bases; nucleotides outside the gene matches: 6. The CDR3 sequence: CASSSRQGFEKLFF. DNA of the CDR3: TGTGCCAGCAGCTCCCGACAGGGTTTTGAAAAACTGTTTTTT.

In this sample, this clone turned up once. The CDR3 nucleotides are TGTGCCAGCAGGGGGGCAGGGTATGAGACCCAGTACTTC. Translating gives CASRGAGYETQYF. The rearrangement links TRBV11-2 to TRBJ2-5; TRBD1 is a possible D gene (6 bases). Germline CDR1 and CDR2: SGHAT and FQNNGV. This CDR3 has 13 amino acids. The V end lost 6 bases, the J end lost 5 bases, and 13 bases lay between the germline ends.

The CDR3 loop reads CALAGGGAGQPQHF. DNA of the CDR3: TGTGCCTTAGCCGGGGGGGGCGCAGGTCAGCCCCAGCATTTT. V gene TRBV30 combines with J gene TRBJ1-5; a possible D gene is TRBD1 (6 bases). Germline lookup yields CDR1 GTSNPN and CDR2 SVGIG (reference sequence). Between the trimmed V and J ends, which lost 7 bases and 6 bases, there was a span of 19 bases. The CDR3 contains 14 residues.

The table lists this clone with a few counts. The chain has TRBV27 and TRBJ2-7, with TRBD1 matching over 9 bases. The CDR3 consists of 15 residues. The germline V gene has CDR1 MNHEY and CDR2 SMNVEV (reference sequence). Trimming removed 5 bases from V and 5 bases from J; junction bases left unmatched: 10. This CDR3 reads CASSPSPRDRDEQYF. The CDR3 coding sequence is TGTGCCAGCAGTCCATCCCCCCGGGACAGGGACGAGCAGTACTTC.

The CDR3, as DNA: TGCGCCAGCAGCCAAGAAGGCGACAGATTCTACGAGCAGTACTTC. Translating it yields CASSQEGDRFYEQYF. The chain has TRBV4-3 and TRBJ2-7, with D maybe TRBD1 (5 bases). In germline, CDR1 is LGHNA, CDR2 YSLEER. Deletions cut 0 bases from V and 3 bases from J, with 12 bases between. CDR3 length: 15 residues.

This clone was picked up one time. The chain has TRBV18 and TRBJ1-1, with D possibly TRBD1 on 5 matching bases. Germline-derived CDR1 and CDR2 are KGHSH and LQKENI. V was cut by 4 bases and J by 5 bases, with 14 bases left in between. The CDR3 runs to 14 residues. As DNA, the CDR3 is TGTGCCAGCTCACGCACCGGGGCGGGAACTGAAGCTTTCTTT. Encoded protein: CASSRTGAGTEAFF.

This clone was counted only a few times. The CDR3 is CASSDGTGIGNTIYF. In nucleotides, the CDR3 is TGTGCCAGCAGTGATGGGACAGGGATTGGAAACACCATATATTTT. This rearrangement joins TRBV6-1 to TRBJ1-3; 9 nucleotides line up with TRBD1. Germline V gene lookup returns CDR1 MNHNS and CDR2 SASEGT. This CDR3 is built from 15 residues. V gave up 3 bases and J gave up 3 bases; unmatched junction bases: 3.

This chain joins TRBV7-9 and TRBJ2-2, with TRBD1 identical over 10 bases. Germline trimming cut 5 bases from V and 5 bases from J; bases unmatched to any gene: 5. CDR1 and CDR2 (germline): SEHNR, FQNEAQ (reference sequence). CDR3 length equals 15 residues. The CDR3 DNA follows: TGTGCCAGCAGCCCGTCGGGACAGGGGACCGGGGAGCTGTTTTTT. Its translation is CASSPSGQGTGELFF.

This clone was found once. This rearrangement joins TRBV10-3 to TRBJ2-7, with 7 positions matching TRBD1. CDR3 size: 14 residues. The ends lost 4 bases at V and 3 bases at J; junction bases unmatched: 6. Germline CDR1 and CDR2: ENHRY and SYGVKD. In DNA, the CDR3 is TGTGCCATCAGTGTGGATACAGGGGACTACGAGCAGTACTTC. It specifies CAISVDTGDYEQYF.

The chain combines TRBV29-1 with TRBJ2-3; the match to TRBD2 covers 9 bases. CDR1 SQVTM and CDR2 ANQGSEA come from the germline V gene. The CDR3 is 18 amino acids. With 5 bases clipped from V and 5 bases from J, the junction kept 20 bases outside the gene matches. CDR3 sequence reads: CSVPDPPPTSGAGDTQYF. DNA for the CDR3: TGCAGCGTTCCTGACCCACCACCGACTAGCGGCGCTGGAGATACGCAGTATTTT.

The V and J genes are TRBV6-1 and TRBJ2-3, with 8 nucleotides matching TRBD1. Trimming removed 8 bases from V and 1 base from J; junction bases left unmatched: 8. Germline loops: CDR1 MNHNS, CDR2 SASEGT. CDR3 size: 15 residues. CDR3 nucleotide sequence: TGTGCCAGCGGGGGACAGGTCGAGGGCACAGATACGCAGTATTTT. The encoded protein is CASGGQVEGTDTQYF.

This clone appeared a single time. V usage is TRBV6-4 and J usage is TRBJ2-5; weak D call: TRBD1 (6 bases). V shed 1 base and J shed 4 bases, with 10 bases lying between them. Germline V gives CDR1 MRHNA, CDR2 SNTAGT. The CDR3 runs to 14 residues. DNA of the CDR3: TGTGCCAGCAGTGACTACAGGGTTAGAGAGACCCAGTACTTC. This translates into CASSDYRVRETQYF.

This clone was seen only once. CDR3 DNA sequence: TGTGCCAGCAGTGAACGGACAGGGGGTGTTGGGCAGTACTTC. Residues: CASSERTGGVGQYF. The chain combines TRBV25-1 with TRBJ2-5; 10 bases fit TRBD1. Germline values: CDR1 MGHDK, CDR2 SYGVNS. Trimming took 2 bases from V and 11 from J; bases not matched to a gene: 8. The CDR3 covers 14 residues.

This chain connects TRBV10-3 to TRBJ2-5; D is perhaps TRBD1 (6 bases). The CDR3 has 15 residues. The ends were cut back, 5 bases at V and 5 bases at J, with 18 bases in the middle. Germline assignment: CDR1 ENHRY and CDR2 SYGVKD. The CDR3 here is CAISPGGSPQETQYF. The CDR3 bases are TGTGCCATCAGTCCTGGGGGCAGCCCCCAGGAGACCCAGTACTTC.

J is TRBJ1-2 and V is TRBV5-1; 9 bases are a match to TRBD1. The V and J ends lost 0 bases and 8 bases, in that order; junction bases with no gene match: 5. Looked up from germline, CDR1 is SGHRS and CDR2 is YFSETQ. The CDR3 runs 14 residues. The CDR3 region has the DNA TGCGCCAGCAGCTTGGCACAGGGGGCCGGGGGCTACACCTTC. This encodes CASSLAQGAGGYTF.

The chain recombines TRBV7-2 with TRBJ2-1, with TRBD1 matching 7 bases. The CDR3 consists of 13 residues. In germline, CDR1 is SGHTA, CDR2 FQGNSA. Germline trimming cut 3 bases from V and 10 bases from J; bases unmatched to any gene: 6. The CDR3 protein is CASSFDRVGEQFF. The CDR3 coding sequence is TGTGCCAGCAGCTTCGACAGGGTTGGGGAGCAGTTCTTC.